This TCR beta chain was retrieved from a study of T cell responses to AZD1222 COVID-19 vaccine. In regard to this clone: Its target is unknown.

Broader study findings: The study sampled repertoires only after the peak T cell response.

The CDR3 runs to 15 residues. V lost 2 bases, J lost 0 bases, and 12 bases lay in between. Germline V gene sequence: CDR1 SGHTS, CDR2 YDEGEE. Assay: immunoSEQ multiplex PCR; the TCRdb copy retains only in-frame clones and omits some. The repertoire includes 140,000 to 150,000 clones, about 92% of them detected once, and 7.5% to 9.5% sits in the top ten. The sequencing used peripheral blood, collected on day 0 of AZD1222 vaccination. This sequence originates from an adult in good health. This chain connects TRBV5-8 to TRBJ2-7; the D gene is possibly TRBD1 (6 bases). The CDR3 bases are TGTGCCAGCAGCTTTGTACAGGGCAACTCCTACGAGCAGTACTTC. This translates into CASSFVQGNSYEQYF.